This TCR beta chain is from a study of sequential checkpoint blockade in melanoma. Unmatched junction bases numbered 12, after V lost 0 bases and J lost 5 bases. Germline values: CDR1 SEHNR, CDR2 FQNEAQ (reference sequence). This CDR3 is built from 17 residues. Specified treatment: randomized to nivolumab then ipilimumab (arm A) or the reverse (arm B). Live CD3+CD8+ CD19− CD56− cells were sorted from PBMCs. TCRdb keeps only in-frame clones here, not all; method: immunoSEQ multiplex PCR. The table lists approximately 4,000 clones, about 60% of them singletons, with roughly 19% in the top ten. Specimen: CD8+ T cells sorted from blood (inferred from file names), collected from a patient given nivolumab and ipilimumab in sequence. This chain links TRBV7-9 with TRBJ2-7; the match to TRBD2 covers 8 bases. The source is a human donor with melanoma. Here the CDR3 reads CASSLALGRGAPDEQYF. The CDR3 DNA reads as TGTGCCAGCAGCTTAGCCCTCGGGCGGGGGGCGCCCGACGAGCAGTACTTC.